These 32 T cell receptor beta chains share one sample of origin, sequenced in a study of control samples from healthy donors and cancer patients. Profiled with immunoSEQ multiplex PCR; TCRdb holds only in-frame clones, not every one. In the table there are roughly 120,000 clones, around 93% of which are singletons. The sequenced sample was PBMCs. All receptors derive from a man aged 45-65 years with head and neck cancer.

This clone was detected only once. The gene calls are TRBV28 and TRBJ1-2, with a weak D call TRBD1 (5 bases). The CDR3 extends over 13 amino acids. V was shortened by 6 bases and J by 7 bases, with 15 bases between the two germline ends. Germline V gene sequence: CDR1 MDHEN, CDR2 SYDVKM. The CDR3 reads CASRVTDISGYTF. The CDR3 DNA sequence: TGTGCCAGCAGGGTGACAGATATCTCTGGCTACACCTTC.

The rearrangement joins TRBV7-9 to TRBJ2-1, with TRBD2 matching 12 bases. V dropped 2 bases and J dropped 5; count of bases not matched to a gene: 4. Germline V gene lookup returns CDR1 SEHNR and CDR2 FQNEAQ (reference sequence). This CDR3 region has 16 residues. CDR3 sequence: CASSLTSGGLNNEQFF. The DNA for the CDR3 is TGTGCCAGCAGCTTAACTAGCGGGGGGCTAAACAATGAGCAGTTCTTC.

V and J are TRBV11-2 and TRBJ2-5; 7 positions match TRBD2. CDR1 SGHAT and CDR2 FQNNGV come from the germline V gene. This CDR3 region has 14 residues. V lost 5 bases to trimming and J lost 0 bases; unmatched junction nucleotides: 3. The CDR3 region is CASSAGTNQETQYF. In DNA form, the CDR3 reads TGTGCCAGCAGCGCCGGGACTAACCAAGAGACCCAGTACTTC.

The chain couples TRBV10-2 to TRBJ1-2, with D uncertain. Germline assignment: CDR1 WSHSY and CDR2 SAAADI. V lost 5 bases to trimming and J lost 3 bases, with 4 bases between them. The CDR3 extends over 11 amino acids. CDR3 loop: CASSPDYGYTF. The CDR3 DNA follows: TGCGCCAGCAGTCCAGACTATGGCTACACCTTC.

The chain is built from TRBV11-2 and TRBJ1-5; no clear D. CDR1 is SGHAT, CDR2 FQNNGV, per germline. The ends were cut back, 5 bases at V and 2 bases at J, with 16 bases in the middle. This CDR3 comprises 16 residues. In DNA form, the CDR3 reads TGTGCCAGCAGCGCCCATCCAGGACGAGGCAATCAGCCCCAGCATTTT. It is translated as CASSAHPGRGNQPQHF. The full variable domain, rest sourced from reference TRBV11-2 and TRBJ1-5, is EAGVAQSPRYKIIEKRQSVAFWCNPISGHATLYWYQQILGQGPKLLIQFQNNGVVDDSQLPKDRFSAERLKGVDSTLKIQPAKLEDSAVYLCASSAHPGRGNQPQHFGDGTRLSIL.

The chain couples TRBV6-5 to TRBJ2-7, with D perhaps TRBD2 (6 bases). The V end lost 1 base, the J end lost 4 bases, and 14 bases lay between the germline ends. The CDR3 consists of 15 residues. The germline V gene encodes CDR1 MNHEY and CDR2 SVGAGI. The chain's CDR3 is CASSYFQGGEYEQYF. CDR3 coding DNA: TGTGCCAGCAGTTACTTCCAGGGAGGAGAATACGAGCAGTACTTC.

The gene calls are TRBV2 and TRBJ1-6; 7 bases map to TRBD1. The V and J ends lost 6 bases and 6 bases, in that order; junction bases with no gene match: 8. The CDR3 covers 15 residues. Germline-derived CDR1 and CDR2 are SNHLY and FYNNEI. CDR3 residues: CASSADRAINSPLHF. As DNA, the CDR3 is TGTGCCAGCAGCGCCGACAGGGCGATTAATTCACCCCTCCACTTT.

CDR3 residues: CASSQKTLAEGGRETQYF. The CDR3 nucleotides read TGCGCCAGCAGCCAAAAGACCCTAGCGGAGGGGGGCAGAGAGACCCAGTACTTC. V and J are TRBV4-3 and TRBJ2-5; possible D gene TRBD2, 7 bases. Germline CDR1 is LGHNA and CDR2 is YSLEER. Between the trimmed V and J ends, which lost 2 bases and 4 bases, there was a span of 23 bases. The CDR3 totals 18 residues.

This chain joins TRBV7-3 and TRBJ2-5; possible D gene TRBD2, 6 bases. Germline CDR1 SGHTA, CDR2 FQGTGA. The CDR3 spans 14 residues. V was cut by 2 bases and J by 1 base, with 8 bases left in between. The CDR3 DNA sequence: TGTGCCAGCAGCTTAGGAGGGCCCCAAGAGACCCAGTACTTC. This gives the protein CASSLGGPQETQYF.

The V gene is TRBV6-6, the J gene TRBJ1-2, with TRBD1 matching over 8 bases. After removal of 2 bases from V and 10 bases from J, the junction contained 15 bases not matched to a gene. This CDR3 has 16 residues. Germline V CDR1 and CDR2: MNHNY, SVGAGI (reference sequence). The CDR3 spells CASSYPGQGGSGDYTF. In DNA form, the CDR3 reads TGTGCCAGCAGTTACCCTGGACAGGGAGGATCTGGGGACTACACCTTC.

The V call is TRBV18, the J call TRBJ2-1, with 8 bases that match TRBD1. The length of the CDR3 is 15 residues. From germline, CDR1 is KGHSH and CDR2 LQKENI. With V trimmed by 6 bases and J by 6 bases, 10 bases remained unmatched. CDR3 loop: CASSSGTGAPNEQFF. The DNA of the CDR3 is TGTGCCAGCTCGTCCGGGACAGGCGCTCCCAATGAGCAGTTCTTC. Filled out from reference TRBV18 and TRBJ2-1, the complete variable domain reads NAGVMQNPRHLVRRRGQEARLRCSPMKGHSHVYWYRQLPEEGLKFMVYLQKENIIDESGMPKERFSAEFPKEGPSILRIQQVVRGDSAAYFCASSSGTGAPNEQFFGPGTRLTVL.

The rearrangement links TRBV6-1 to TRBJ1-6; maybe TRBD1 (5 bases). Germline CDR1 and CDR2: MNHNS and SASEGT. The CDR3 is made up of 16 amino acids. Trimming took off 1 base at V and 8 bases at J, with 15 bases between the two ends. For the CDR3, the DNA is TGTGCCAGCAGTGAAGGTAGAGGAGGGGTGGATTCACCCCTCCACTTT. This gives the protein CASSEGRGGVDSPLHF.

This clone was seen a few times. The chain employs TRBV27 and TRBJ1-5; no reliable D call. Germline loops: CDR1 MNHEY, CDR2 SMNVEV (reference sequence). The CDR3 loop spans 15 amino acids. Trimming shortened V by 6 bases and J by 4 bases, and 16 bases separated the two germline ends. The CDR3 sequence: CASRSGGMGNQPQHF. The CDR3 DNA sequence: TGTGCCAGCAGATCGGGAGGGATGGGTAATCAGCCCCAGCATTTT.

The J gene is TRBJ1-5, the V gene TRBV5-4; a weak D match, TRBD1 (6 bases). The CDR3 is made up of 13 amino acids. V was clipped by 0 bases and J by 7 bases, with 8 bases between them. CDR1 SGHNT and CDR2 YYREEE come from the germline V gene (reference sequence). CDR3 region: CASSLGQGQPQHF. In nucleotides, the CDR3 is TGTGCCAGCAGCTTGGGTCAGGGGCAGCCCCAGCATTTT.

The chain recombines TRBV30 with TRBJ1-2, with D hard to call. V lost 0 bases to trimming and J lost 4 bases, with 12 bases between them. The CDR3 runs to 14 residues. Germline V CDR1 and CDR2: GTSNPN, SVGIG (reference sequence). The CDR3 loop reads CAWSVTARVYGYTF. As DNA, the CDR3 is TGTGCCTGGAGTGTAACGGCCAGAGTCTATGGCTACACCTTC. Supplemented by reference TRBV30 and TRBJ1-2, the full variable domain reads SQTIHQWPATLVQPVGSPLSLECTVEGTSNPNLYWYRQAAGRGLQLLFYSVGIGQISSEVPQNLSASRPQDRQFILSSKKLLLSDSGFYLCAWSVTARVYGYTFGSGTRLTVV.

The chain combines TRBV18 with TRBJ2-5, with TRBD1 matching 8 bases. V shed 3 bases and J 5 bases; nucleotides not matched to a gene: 8. The CDR3 runs to 15 residues. The germline CDR1 and CDR2 sequences are KGHSH and LQKENI. The CDR3 DNA reads TGTGCCAGCTCACCTGGACAGGGTCAGTTGGAGACCCAGTACTTC. As protein: CASSPGQGQLETQYF.

This chain connects TRBV7-3 to TRBJ2-7; TRBD2 matches 9 bases. Germline CDR1 SGHTA, CDR2 FQGTGA. The V gene end was trimmed by 3 bases and the J gene end by 4 bases; junction bases not matched to a gene: 7. The CDR3 runs 15 residues. The CDR3 DNA follows: TGTGCCAGCAGCTTCGCGGGAGGGGGTGGATACGAGCAGTACTTC. Translated, it gives CASSFAGGGGYEQYF.

This chain links TRBV11-1 with TRBJ2-5; maybe TRBD2 (5 bases). V was shortened by 3 bases and J by 7 bases, with 15 bases between the two germline ends. This CDR3 region has 14 residues. Germline V lookup: CDR1 SGHAT, CDR2 FQDESV (reference sequence). The DNA for the CDR3 is TGTGCCAGCAGCTTTGAGGGCCCCGAACCGACCCAGTACTTC. Translation: CASSFEGPEPTQYF.

The J gene is TRBJ1-3, the V gene TRBV7-2; TRBD1 might be the D (5 bases). This CDR3 contains 15 residues. Germline loops: CDR1 SGHTA, CDR2 FQGNSA. The V end was cut by 2 bases, the J end by 2 bases, with 10 bases between. CDR3 nucleotide sequence: TGTGCCAGCAGCTTAAATGCAGGGACTGGAAACACCATATATTTT. The encoded protein is CASSLNAGTGNTIYF.

The rearrangement links TRBV6-1 to TRBJ1-3; 7 nucleotides line up with TRBD1. The V gene's germline CDR1 is MNHNS and CDR2 SASEGT. This CDR3 comprises 18 residues. V was pared by 4 bases and J by 2 bases, with 14 bases of the junction left unmatched. The CDR3 nucleotides are TGTGCCAGCAGTGGAGGCAGGGGGTCCCGGATTACTGGAAACACCATATATTTT. Its protein product is CASSGGRGSRITGNTIYF.

This clone was counted once. The chain carries TRBV4-2 and TRBJ1-1; the match to TRBD1 covers 7 bases. The CDR3 runs 14 residues. V lost 3 bases, J lost 3 bases, and 4 bases stayed unmatched. The germline V gene encodes CDR1 LGHNA and CDR2 YNFKEQ. CDR3 loop: CASSHRTGDTEAFF. CDR3 nucleotide sequence: TGTGCCAGCAGCCATCGCACAGGGGACACTGAAGCTTTCTTT.

The gene calls are TRBV19 and TRBJ1-6, with D unclear. Trimming took 8 bases from V and 3 from J, leaving 14 bases between them. The CDR3 loop spans 15 amino acids. The germline V gene has CDR1 LNHDA and CDR2 SQIVND (reference sequence). The CDR3 DNA reads TGTGCCAGTGCCCGGATAACTGACTATAATTCACCCCTCCACTTT. Translation gives CASARITDYNSPLHF.

Only one count was recorded for this clone. The rearrangement links TRBV7-9 to TRBJ1-3; no firm D call. V lost 2 bases and J lost 2, with 1 base in between. The CDR3 is 12 amino acids. Germline CDR1 reads SEHNR; CDR2 reads FQNEAQ (reference sequence). The chain's CDR3 is CASSLTGNTIYF. CDR3 nucleotides: TGTGCCAGCAGCTTAACTGGAAACACCATATATTTT.

This clone was detected once. CDR3 residues: CAISETGNGYTF. The CDR3 DNA sequence: TGTGCCATCAGTGAAACAGGGAATGGCTACACCTTC. The chain combines TRBV10-3 with TRBJ1-2, with a possible D match to TRBD1 (6 bases). Between the trimmed V and J ends, which lost 3 bases and 6 bases, there was a span of 8 bases. Germline values: CDR1 ENHRY, CDR2 SYGVKD. The CDR3 is 12 amino acids.

The chain joins TRBV4-3 to TRBJ2-5, with a tentative D call TRBD1 (7 bases). The germline V gene encodes CDR1 LGHNA and CDR2 YSLEER. The CDR3 extends over 17 amino acids. Trimming took off 1 base at V and 4 bases at J, with 19 bases between the two ends. CDR3 coding DNA: TGCGCCAGCAGCCAAGCCTCAGGGGGGTACCGGGGAGAGACCCAGTACTTC. Encoded protein: CASSQASGGYRGETQYF.

This clone was seen a handful of times. The J gene is TRBJ1-1, the V gene TRBV7-2; D gene uncertain. CDR1 and CDR2 from the germline V gene are SGHTA and FQGNSA. Trimming left V 2 bases short and J 4 bases short, with 8 bases between. This CDR3 contains 13 residues. The CDR3 DNA follows: TGTGCCAGCAGCTTAAGGACCGTCACTGAAGCTTTCTTT. As protein: CASSLRTVTEAFF.

This sequence joins TRBV7-2 and TRBJ2-2; 9 nucleotides agree with TRBD2. The V and J ends lost 5 bases and 1 base, in that order; junction bases with no gene match: 8. CDR1 SGHTA and CDR2 FQGNSA come from the germline V gene. CDR3 length: 17 amino acids. CDR3 nucleotide sequence: TGTGCCAGCAGCCCAGCGCGGCGGGGGGGGAACACCGGGGAGCTGTTTTTT. This codes for CASSPARRGGNTGELFF. Full variable domain (missing parts from reference TRBV7-2 and TRBJ2-2): GAGVSQSPSNKVTEKGKDVELRCDPISGHTALYWYRQSLGQGLEFLIYFQGNSAPDKSGLPSDRFSAERTGGSVSTLTIQRTQQEDSAVYLCASSPARRGGNTGELFFGEGSRLTVL.

The chain recombines TRBV6-5 with TRBJ2-5, with 9 bases lining up with TRBD1. The length of the CDR3 is 15 residues. Looked up from germline, CDR1 is MNHEY and CDR2 is SVGAGI. Trimming cost V 5 bases and J 5 bases; bases outside gene matches: 9. The CDR3 here is CASSPPGQGEETQYF. The CDR3 DNA follows: TGTGCCAGCAGTCCTCCGGGACAGGGTGAGGAGACCCAGTACTTC.

The V call is TRBV4-3, the J call TRBJ1-5; TRBD1 might be the D (5 bases). The CDR3 is made up of 14 amino acids. V shed 0 bases and J shed 9 bases, with 12 bases lying between them. Germline V gene sequence: CDR1 LGHNA, CDR2 YSLEER. CDR3 sequence (DNA): TGCGCCAGCAGCCAAGATAGGGTCGGGGGGCCCCAGCATTTT. As protein: CASSQDRVGGPQHF.

The gene calls are TRBV9 and TRBJ2-2; 7 nucleotides match TRBD2. With V trimmed by 0 bases and J by 4 bases, 6 bases remained unmatched. This CDR3 spans 16 amino acids. Looked up from germline, CDR1 is SGDLS and CDR2 is YYNGEE. CDR3 protein: CASSVGGGLTTGELFF. CDR3 sequence (DNA): TGTGCCAGCAGCGTAGGGGGGGGTCTAACCACCGGGGAGCTGTTTTTT.

V and J are TRBV7-2 and TRBJ1-1, with D perhaps TRBD1 (6 bases). CDR3 length: 14 residues. Trimming shortened V by 3 bases and J by 6 bases, and 14 bases separated the two germline ends. The germline V gene encodes CDR1 SGHTA and CDR2 FQGNSA. CDR3 in DNA: TGTGCCAGCAGCTTGTCCTGGGGGGCTGCTGAAGCTTTCTTT. Translation: CASSLSWGAAEAFF.

As to this clone: A much larger clonotype is one base distant, so this may be a read error. This same CDR3 is encoded by further DNA sequences in the sample. The chain recombines TRBV12-3 or TRBV12-4 with TRBJ1-1, with D perhaps TRBD1 (6 bases). V lost 6 bases, J lost 1 base, and 9 bases lay in between. The CDR3 covers 13 residues. The chain's CDR3 is CASSLQGNTEAFF. The CDR3 DNA follows: TGTGCCAGCAGCCTACAGGGGAACACTGAAGCTTTCTTT.